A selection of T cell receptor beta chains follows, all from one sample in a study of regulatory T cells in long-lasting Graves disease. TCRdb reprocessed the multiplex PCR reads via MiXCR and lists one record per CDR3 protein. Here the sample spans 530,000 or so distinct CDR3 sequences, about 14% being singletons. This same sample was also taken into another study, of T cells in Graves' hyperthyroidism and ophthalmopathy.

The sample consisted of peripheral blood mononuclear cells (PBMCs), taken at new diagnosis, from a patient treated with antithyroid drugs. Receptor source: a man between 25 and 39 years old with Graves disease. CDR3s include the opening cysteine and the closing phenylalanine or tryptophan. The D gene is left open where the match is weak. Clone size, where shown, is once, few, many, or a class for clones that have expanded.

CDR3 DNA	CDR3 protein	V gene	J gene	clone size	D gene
TGTGCCACCAGCAGAAACCGGGGAGGGCTCGAGCAGTACTTC	CATSRNRGGLEQYF	TRBV15	TRBJ2-7	few	TRBD2
TGTGCTAGTGGTAACCGCGGGACCCAGTACTTC	CASGNRGTQYF	TRBV12-5	TRBJ2-5	few	-
TGCGCCAGCAGCGAATCGACAGGGGGCTTCTACAATGAGCAGTTCTTC	CASSESTGGFYNEQFF	TRBV5-1	TRBJ2-1	many	TRBD1
TGTGCCAGCAGTTTTGGCGGGATTTCGGGTGAGCAGTTCTTC	CASSFGGISGEQFF	TRBV27	TRBJ2-1	many	-
TGCGCCAGCAGCTTGGCCCCGGGACTAGCGGGAAACGAGCAGTACTTC	CASSLAPGLAGNEQYF	TRBV5-1	TRBJ2-7	many	TRBD2
TGTGCCACCAGTGTTTCAGGGGGCGCCGCGAACACCGGGGAGCTGTTTTTT	CATSVSGGAANTGELFF	TRBV24-1	TRBJ2-2	many	TRBD1
TGTGCCAGCACCAGACAGAACGCGCATGAAAAACTGTTTTTT	CASTRQNAHEKLFF	TRBV6-1	TRBJ1-4	many	-
TGTGCCACCAGCGGGACAGACAATGAGCAGTTCTTC	CATSGTDNEQFF	TRBV10-3	TRBJ2-1	few	-
TGTGCCAGCAGTCGGGGACAGGCTAATAGCAATCAGCCCCAGCATTTT	CASSRGQANSNQPQHF	TRBV6-1	TRBJ1-5	many	TRBD1
TGTGCCAGCAGCGCGGGACTAGCGGGAGCCAGCTCCTACGAGCAGTACTTC	CASSAGLAGASSYEQYF	TRBV7-2	TRBJ2-7	many	TRBD2
TGTGCCAGCAGCTTATCTCCGGGACGGATGGATCAGCCCCAGCATTTT	CASSLSPGRMDQPQHF	TRBV5-5	TRBJ1-5	many	-
TGTGCCAGCACCGGGGACAGGGAAGTAGCCAAAAACATTCAGTACTTC	CASTGDREVAKNIQYF	TRBV27	TRBJ2-4	many	TRBD1
TGTGCCATCAGTGACGACGGTCCCCTCCACTTT	CAISDDGPLHF	TRBV10-3	TRBJ1-6	-	-
TGCAGCGTTGAAGATGAGACAGGGGACGGAAACACCATATATTTT	CSVEDETGDGNTIYF	TRBV29-1	TRBJ1-3	many	TRBD1
TGTGCCAGCAGTTCACAGGGGCAACCGCAGTTCTTC	CASSSQGQPQFF	TRBV12-3/TRBV12-4	TRBJ2-1	many	TRBD1
TGTGCCAGCAGTCTGACATTTCCCTACGAGCAGTACTTC	CASSLTFPYEQYF	TRBV12-3/TRBV12-4	TRBJ2-7	many	-
TGTGCCAGCAAGGAGGACAGTAATGAAAAACTGTTTTTT	CASKEDSNEKLFF	TRBV7-9	TRBJ1-4	-	-
TGTGCCACCAGCAGAGAGGGGATGACTAGCGGACACAATGAGCAGTTCTTC	CATSREGMTSGHNEQFF	TRBV15	TRBJ2-1	-	TRBD2
TGTGCCAGCAGCCAAGATCCACCTTACTCTGGGGCCAACGTCCTGACTTTC	CASSQDPPYSGANVLTF	TRBV4-2	TRBJ2-6	few	-
TGTGCCAGCAGCCCTCGGACTAGCGGAGGCAACAATGAGCAGTTCTTC	CASSPRTSGGNNEQFF	TRBV7-9	TRBJ2-1	many	TRBD2
TGTGCCAGCGGTACGGGACTACCCAGCACCGGGGAGCTGTTTTTT	CASGTGLPSTGELFF	TRBV6-4	TRBJ2-2	few	TRBD2
TGTGCCAGCAGCTTACCCGGGACTAGCCGAGATACGCAGTATTTT	CASSLPGTSRDTQYF	TRBV28	TRBJ2-3	-	TRBD2
TGCGCCAGCAGCCACCGGGGAAGCGAGCAGTACTTC	CASSHRGSEQYF	TRBV5-1	TRBJ2-7	-	-
TGTGCCACCAGTCTAGCGGGAGCTGGTCGGGAGACCCAGTACTTC	CATSLAGAGRETQYF	TRBV24-1	TRBJ2-5	many	TRBD2
TGTGCCAGCAGTGAAAGGGCCTCCGGGGAGCTGTTTTTT	CASSERASGELFF	TRBV2	TRBJ2-2	many	-
TGTGCCAGCAGCCCAGCGACAGGGAGGCTCTACGAGCAGTACTTC	CASSPATGRLYEQYF	TRBV7-9	TRBJ2-7	many	-
TGTGCCAGCTCAACGACGACAGGGGTGGAGCAGTACTTC	CASSTTTGVEQYF	TRBV18	TRBJ2-7	many	TRBD1
TGTGCCAGCAGTAAACCCCGACAGATGAACACTGAAGCTTTCTTT	CASSKPRQMNTEAFF	TRBV6-1	TRBJ1-1	-	-
TGTGCCAGCAGTTCCTGGACAGGGGATCTCCAAGAGACCCAGTACTTC	CASSSWTGDLQETQYF	TRBV27	TRBJ2-5	few	TRBD1
TGTGCCAGCACGCGGGACCCTGGGGCCAACGTCCTGACTTTC	CASTRDPGANVLTF	TRBV6-1	TRBJ2-6	once	-
TGCGCCAGCAGCTTGGGAGACAGTGAGGGTCAGCCCCAGCATTTT	CASSLGDSEGQPQHF	TRBV5-1	TRBJ1-5	-	-
TGTGCTAGTGGTAAGAGCAGGGGGCCGGGGGGCGCTGTGGAAGCTTTCTTT	CASGKSRGPGGAVEAFF	TRBV12-5	TRBJ1-1	many	TRBD1
TGTGCCAGCAGCCGACCCGGGACAGGGAACAACAATGAGCAGTTCTTC	CASSRPGTGNNNEQFF	TRBV13	TRBJ2-1	many	TRBD1
TGTGCCAGCAGTGAATTGGGACGAGGAACGAATGGCTACACCTTC	CASSELGRGTNGYTF	TRBV6-2/TRBV6-3	TRBJ1-2	many	-
TGTGCCAGCATCGGGGTAGGCGTGAACACTGAAGCTTTCTTT	CASIGVGVNTEAFF	TRBV27	TRBJ1-1	many	-
TGCAGTGCCCCCCTCGGACAGAGGGATGAAAAACTGTTTTTT	CSAPLGQRDEKLFF	TRBV20-1	TRBJ1-4	few	-
TGTGCCAGCAGTGGAACAGGGGGCACAGATACGCAGTATTTT	CASSGTGGTDTQYF	TRBV25-1	TRBJ2-3	many	TRBD1
TGTGCCACCAGTGATCCTGGGGAGGCAGAGACCCAGTACTTC	CATSDPGEAETQYF	TRBV24-1	TRBJ2-5	many	-
TGTGCCAGCAGTCCCGCCCCCACACAGCAGTTCTTC	CASSPAPTQQFF	TRBV11-1	TRBJ2-1	many	-
TGTGCCAGTTCACCAGCGCAGACAGGGGGCACTGAAGCTTTCTTT	CASSPAQTGGTEAFF	TRBV19	TRBJ1-1	many	TRBD1
TGCAGCGCCTTGACAGGGGCGAACTATGGCTACACCTTC	CSALTGANYGYTF	TRBV29-1	TRBJ1-2	-	TRBD1
TGTGCCTGGAGCCGCGTTTCAACGGATACGCAGTATTTT	CAWSRVSTDTQYF	TRBV30	TRBJ2-3	few	-
TGCGCCAGCAGCCCTCGACTAGCGGGAGATACGCAGTATTTT	CASSPRLAGDTQYF	TRBV5-1	TRBJ2-3	many	TRBD2
TGTGCCAGCAGCCAAGGGTATGTTGAGGATACGCAGTATTTT	CASSQGYVEDTQYF	TRBV3-1	TRBJ2-3	few	-
TGCAGCGTTAAACAGTGGGATGGAACAGATACGCAGTATTTT	CSVKQWDGTDTQYF	TRBV29-1	TRBJ2-3	many	-
TGTGCCACCAGCAGAGATCGTTACGAGCAGTACTTC	CATSRDRYEQYF	TRBV15	TRBJ2-7	many	-
TGCAGCGGTCGGTTTTTCGATGAGCAGTTCTTC	CSGRFFDEQFF	TRBV29-1	TRBJ2-1	few	-
TGTGCCAGCACCCTTAGACAGTCCGGGGAGCTGTTTTTT	CASTLRQSGELFF	TRBV27	TRBJ2-2	many	-
TGCAGCGTTGTGCCCAGGGGTAGGACAGATACGCAGTATTTT	CSVVPRGRTDTQYF	TRBV29-1	TRBJ2-3	many	-
TGCAGTGCTAGGCACCCGGGCGGCTCCTACGAGCAGTACTTC	CSARHPGGSYEQYF	TRBV20-1	TRBJ2-7	many	-
TGCAGTGCCGGACTAGCGGAAACCTACGAGCAGTACTTC	CSAGLAETYEQYF	TRBV20-1	TRBJ2-7	many	TRBD2